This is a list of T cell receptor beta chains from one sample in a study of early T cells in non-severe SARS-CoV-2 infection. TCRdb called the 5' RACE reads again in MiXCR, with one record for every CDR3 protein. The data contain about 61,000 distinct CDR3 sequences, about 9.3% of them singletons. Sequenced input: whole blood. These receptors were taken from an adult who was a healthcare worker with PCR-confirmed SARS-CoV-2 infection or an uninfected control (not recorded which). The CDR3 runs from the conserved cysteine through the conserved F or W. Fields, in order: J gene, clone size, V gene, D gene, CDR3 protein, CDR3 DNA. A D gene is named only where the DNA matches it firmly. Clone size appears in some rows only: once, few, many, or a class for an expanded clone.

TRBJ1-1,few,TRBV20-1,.,CSARDPGRNTEAFF,TGCAGTGCTAGAGATCCAGGTCGGAACACTGAAGCTTTCTTT
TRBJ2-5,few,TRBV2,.,CASRETGKETQYF,TGTGCCAGCAGGGAAACAGGAAAAGAGACCCAGTACTTC
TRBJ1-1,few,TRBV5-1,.,CASSLAAGYMNTEAFF,TGCGCCAGCAGCCTGGCGGCAGGATACATGAACACTGAAGCTTTCTTT
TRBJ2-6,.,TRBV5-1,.,CASKGTASSGANVLTF,TGCGCCAGTAAGGGGACGGCCAGCTCTGGGGCCAACGTCCTGACTTTC
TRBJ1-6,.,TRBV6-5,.,CASSWTVHYNSPLHF,TGTGCCAGCAGTTGGACAGTTCACTATAATTCACCCCTCCACTTT
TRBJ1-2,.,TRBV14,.,CASSQGQTYGYTF,TGTGCCAGCAGCCAAGGACAGACCTATGGCTACACCTTC
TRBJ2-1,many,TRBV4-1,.,CASSQGNNEQFF,TGCGCCAGCAGCCAGGGGAACAATGAGCAGTTCTTC
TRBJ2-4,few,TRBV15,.,CATSRDAAKFDIQYF,TGTGCCACCAGCAGGGACGCCGCAAAGTTTGACATTCAGTACTTC
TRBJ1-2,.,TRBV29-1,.,CSVARGSANYGYTF,TGCAGCGTTGCCCGTGGCAGCGCTAACTATGGCTACACCTTC
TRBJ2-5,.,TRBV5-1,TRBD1,CASSFGGQAKETQYF,TGCGCCAGCAGCTTCGGAGGACAGGCCAAAGAGACCCAGTACTTC
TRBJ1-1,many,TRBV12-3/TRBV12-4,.,CASSKGPNTEAFF,TGTGCCAGCAGCAAAGGCCCGAACACTGAAGCTTTCTTT
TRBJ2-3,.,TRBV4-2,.,CASSQEWTTRLSDTQYF,TGTGCCAGCAGCCAAGAGTGGACAACACGGTTGTCAGATACGCAGTATTTT
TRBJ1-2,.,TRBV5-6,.,CASSLANYGYTF,TGTGCCAGCAGCTTGGCTAACTATGGCTACACCTTC
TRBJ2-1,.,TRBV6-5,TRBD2,CASSPRERGALHSYNEQFF,TGTGCCAGCAGCCCTAGGGAGCGGGGGGCCCTCCATTCCTACAATGAGCAGTTCTTC
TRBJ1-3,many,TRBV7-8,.,CASSRTESGNTIYF,TGTGCCAGCAGCCGGACAGAATCTGGAAACACCATATATTTT
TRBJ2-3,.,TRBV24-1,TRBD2,CATSDPAVAGGTDTQYF,TGTGCCACCAGTGACCCGGCGGTAGCGGGGGGCACAGATACGCAGTATTTT
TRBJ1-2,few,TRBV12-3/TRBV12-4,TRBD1,CASSTGTDYGYTF,TGTGCCAGCAGTACCGGGACAGACTATGGCTACACCTTC
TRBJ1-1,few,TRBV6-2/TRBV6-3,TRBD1,CASSVGVAGGTEAFF,TGTGCCAGCTCGGTGGGTGTGGCAGGGGGCACTGAAGCTTTCTTT
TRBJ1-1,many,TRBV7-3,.,CASSPHPLTGSNTEAFF,TGTGCCAGCAGCCCTCATCCCTTGACAGGATCGAACACTGAAGCTTTCTTT
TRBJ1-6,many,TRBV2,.,CASTLEQLDSPLHF,TGTGCCAGCACTCTGGAACAGTTAGATTCACCCCTCCACTTT
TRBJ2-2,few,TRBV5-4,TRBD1,CASSLVAGGYTGELFF,TGTGCCAGCAGCTTGGTGGCAGGGGGCTACACCGGGGAGCTGTTTTTT
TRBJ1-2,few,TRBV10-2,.,CASSESSAGYGYTF,TGCGCCAGCAGTGAGTCGTCGGCAGGCTATGGCTACACCTTC
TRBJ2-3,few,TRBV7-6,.,CASSLAGVLGQDTQYF,TGTGCCAGCAGCTTAGCTGGGGTCCTTGGACAAGATACGCAGTATTTT
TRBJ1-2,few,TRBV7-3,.,CASSPSGPRDGYTF,TGTGCCAGCAGCCCTTCCGGGCCCCGGGATGGCTACACCTTC
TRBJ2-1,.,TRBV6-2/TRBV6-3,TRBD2,CASKLSRGGNAYNEQFF,TGTGCCAGCAAGTTAAGTCGGGGAGGGAATGCCTACAATGAGCAGTTCTTC
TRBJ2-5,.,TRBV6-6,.,CASRTIGETQYF,TGTGCCAGCCGGACAATTGGAGAGACCCAGTACTTC
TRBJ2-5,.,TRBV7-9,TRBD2,CASSSASGGVKETQYF,TGTGCCAGCAGCTCCGCTAGCGGGGGCGTTAAAGAGACCCAGTACTTC
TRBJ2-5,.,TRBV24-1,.,CATSDPPTGASETQYF,TGTGCCACCAGTGATCCCCCGACCGGGGCGTCAGAGACCCAGTACTTC
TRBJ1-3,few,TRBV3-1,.,CASSQGLNTIYF,TGTGCCAGCAGCCAAGGCCTCAACACCATATATTTT
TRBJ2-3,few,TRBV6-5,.,CASSYSRDTDTQYF,TGTGCCAGCAGTTACTCCCGAGACACAGATACGCAGTATTTT
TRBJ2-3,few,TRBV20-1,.,CSAEPSTDTQYF,TGCAGTGCCGAACCTAGCACAGATACGCAGTATTTT
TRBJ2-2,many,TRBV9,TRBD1,CASSGSVGQGTGELFF,TGTGCCAGCAGCGGGAGTGTGGGACAGGGCACCGGGGAGCTGTTTTTT
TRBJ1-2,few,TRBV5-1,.,CSSSLGQLLYGYTF,TGCAGCAGCAGCTTGGGCCAATTACTCTATGGCTACACCTTC
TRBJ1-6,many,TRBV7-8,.,CASSTAGTLSSPLHF,TGTGCCAGCAGCACAGCCGGGACGCTGAGTTCACCCCTCCACTTT
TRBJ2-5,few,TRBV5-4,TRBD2,CASSGGTSGGQETQYF,TGTGCCAGCAGCGGGGGGACTAGCGGAGGCCAAGAGACCCAGTACTTC
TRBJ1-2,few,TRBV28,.,CASSLSHLGGYGYTF,TGTGCCAGCAGTTTAAGCCACCTGGGTGGCTATGGCTACACCTTC
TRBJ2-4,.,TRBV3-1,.,CASSQKGYTNIAKNIQYF,TGTGCCAGCAGCCAAAAGGGTTACACAAATATAGCCAAAAACATTCAGTACTTC